This T cell receptor beta chain was sequenced in a study of cytomegalovirus exposure and HLA in healthy donors. Study as a whole: Roughly 80 million unique TCRs from HLA-typed donors made up an early data release. Study-level points and caveats: Later, an analysis showed that TCR beta chains associated with HLA were more clonally expanded than others that were equally common. Overall, about 160 TCR beta chains were annotated as cytomegalovirus-associated.

Amplification used 60 Vbeta primers and 13 Jbeta primers. Authors' methods: An analysis performed later counted 70 million to 90 million unique TCR beta chains (approximately 10 million of them shared). The data were produced by immunoSEQ multiplex PCR, yet TCRdb's version contains in-frame clones alone and is incomplete. The V and J calls and clone size come from that table; D and trimming were worked out from the DNA. The sample lists approximately 120,000 clones, about two thirds occurring once. The V end lost 4 bases, the J end lost 1 base, and 7 bases lay between the germline ends. The CDR3 has 13 amino acids. Per germline, CDR1 LGHNA and CDR2 YNFKEQ. A remark on this clone: The antigen is not known.

V and J are TRBV4-2 and TRBJ1-1; D not certain. The material sequenced was PBMCs. This receptor was taken from a man aged 25-45 years in good health and CMV-seronegative. For the CDR3, the DNA is TGTGCCAGCAGCCCGGGAGGGAACACTGAAGCTTTCTTT. This sequence encodes CASSPGGNTEAFF.